The rows below give T cell receptor beta chains drawn from one sample of a study of cytomegalovirus exposure and HLA in healthy donors. Sequencing used immunoSEQ multiplex PCR; TCRdb keeps in-frame clones, though not all of them. The table has about 110,000 clones, approximately 78% seen once. Input material: PBMCs. The receptors were sampled from a young man in good health and CMV-seropositive. The conserved cysteine and the conserved F or W are not part of the CDR3 here. Fields, in order: CDR3 protein, V gene, J gene.

CDR3 protein: AISDPPGTNYGYT
V gene: TRBV10-3
J gene: TRBJ1-2

CDR3 protein: ASSGRTSYNEQF
V gene: TRBV19
J gene: TRBJ2-1

CDR3 protein: SVDVNEQF
V gene: TRBV29-1
J gene: TRBJ2-1

CDR3 protein: ASSFTAHMNTEAF
V gene: TRBV5-1
J gene: TRBJ1-1

CDR3 protein: ASSTQETQY
V gene: TRBV6-6
J gene: TRBJ2-5

CDR3 protein: ASSSWSRANSPLH
V gene: TRBV5-1
J gene: TRBJ1-6

CDR3 protein: SVGQGYTGELF
V gene: TRBV29-1
J gene: TRBJ2-2

CDR3 protein: ASSLGRRGQGAKRWETQY
V gene: TRBV11-3
J gene: TRBJ2-5

CDR3 protein: ASTGWRGSEAF
V gene: TRBV25-1
J gene: TRBJ1-1

CDR3 protein: AWRRTGFDGYT
V gene: TRBV30
J gene: TRBJ1-2

CDR3 protein: ASSSQRTGDGNTIY
V gene: TRBV6-5
J gene: TRBJ1-3

CDR3 protein: ASSLAGREQF
V gene: TRBV5-1
J gene: TRBJ2-1

CDR3 protein: ASSPTRGVRSPLH
V gene: TRBV27
J gene: TRBJ1-6

CDR3 protein: AWDRRIYSNQPQH
V gene: TRBV30
J gene: TRBJ1-5

CDR3 protein: ASSVKEGLAGKGTGELF
V gene: TRBV9
J gene: TRBJ2-2

CDR3 protein: ASSRTSGDSYEQY
V gene: TRBV19
J gene: TRBJ2-7

CDR3 protein: ASSLRGNSDTQY
V gene: TRBV7-3
J gene: TRBJ2-3

CDR3 protein: ASSETGYTGELF
V gene: TRBV6-1
J gene: TRBJ2-2